A single sample gave rise to the 30 T cell receptor beta chains below, sequenced in a study of cytomegalovirus exposure and HLA in healthy donors. Assay: immunoSEQ multiplex PCR; the TCRdb copy retains only in-frame clones and omits some. Of 120,000 or so clones in the sample, more than 95% were seen once. Sequencing used PBMCs. The origin of the receptors is a man aged 18 to 29 in good health and CMV-seronegative.

This chain links TRBV6-6 with TRBJ1-1; D is unclear. Germline CDR1 reads MNHNY; CDR2 reads SVGAGI (reference sequence). The V end was cut by 5 bases, the J end by 5 bases, with 12 bases between. This CDR3 contains 13 residues. The CDR3 nucleotides read TGTGCCAGCAGTCCCGAAAGCCTGACTGAAGCTTTCTTT. Translating gives CASSPESLTEAFF.

J is TRBJ2-1 and V is TRBV19; TRBD1 might be the D (6 bases). The CDR3 spans 16 residues. Per the germline V gene, CDR1 is LNHDA and CDR2 is SQIVND (reference sequence). Trimming stripped 1 base from V and 6 bases from J, with 16 bases between. CDR3 sequence (DNA): TGTGCCAGTAGTATAGTAACAGGGTACGTGGCCAATGAGCAGTTCTTC. Residues: CASSIVTGYVANEQFF.

The V and J genes are TRBV30 and TRBJ1-1; D gene ambiguous. Germline V gives CDR1 GTSNPN, CDR2 SVGIG (reference sequence). The CDR3 length is 14 residues. Trimming stripped 3 bases from V and 4 bases from J, with 15 bases between. DNA of the CDR3: TGTGCCTGGAGGTCGTGGGCAGCTTCCACTGAAGCTTTCTTT. This encodes CAWRSWAASTEAFF.

The V call is TRBV27, the J call TRBJ1-5, with D possibly TRBD1 on 6 matching bases. The germline V gene encodes CDR1 MNHEY and CDR2 SMNVEV (reference sequence). The CDR3 runs 13 residues. V lost 5 bases, J lost 5 bases, and 10 bases lay in between. CDR3 in DNA: TGTGCCAGCAGTCCCCAGGGGTATCAGCCCCAGCATTTT. It translates to CASSPQGYQPQHF.

The chain carries TRBV28 and TRBJ2-3; D is undetermined. Trimming removed 7 bases from V and 0 bases from J, with 17 bases in between. The germline gives CDR1 MDHEN, CDR2 SYDVKM. This CDR3 is 16 amino acids long. CDR3 region: CASTIHSGTSTDTQYF. The CDR3 DNA follows: TGTGCCAGCACCATACATTCGGGTACTAGCACAGATACGCAGTATTTT.

The CDR3: CASSSPGGSSGNTIYF. The CDR3 coding sequence is TGTGCCAGCAGCTCCCCGGGGGGCAGTTCTGGAAACACCATATATTTT. J is TRBJ1-3 and V is TRBV5-4, with a tentative D call TRBD1 (6 bases). This CDR3 has 16 amino acids. Trimming took 3 bases from V and 1 from J, leaving 14 bases between them. The germline V gene has CDR1 SGHNT and CDR2 YYREEE (reference sequence).

The V and J genes are TRBV28 and TRBJ2-7; a weak D match, TRBD2 (5 bases). Trimming pared 5 bases from V and 1 base from J, leaving 15 bases between. CDR3 length: 15 amino acids. Germline V gene sequence: CDR1 MDHEN, CDR2 SYDVKM. The CDR3 sequence is CASSTRRDTSYEQYF. The CDR3 nucleotides read TGTGCCAGCAGTACCCGCCGGGATACATCCTACGAGCAGTACTTC.

The V gene is TRBV11-2, the J gene TRBJ1-5; TRBD1 matches 8 bases. Germline V CDR1 and CDR2: SGHAT, FQNNGV. The CDR3 length is 14 residues. The ends lost 5 bases at V and 7 bases at J; junction bases unmatched: 7. CDR3 DNA sequence: TGTGCCAGCAGCCCAACAGGGGGTCAACAGCCCCAGCATTTT. It yields the protein CASSPTGGQQPQHF.

This sequence joins TRBV19 and TRBJ1-2; unclear D gene. The V and J ends lost 3 bases and 7 bases respectively, with 18 bases between them. CDR1 and CDR2 (germline): LNHDA, SQIVND (reference sequence). The CDR3 is made up of 15 amino acids. CDR3 nucleotides: TGTGCCAGTAGTATTCTCGGGATCACTGACGGTGGCTACACCTTC. Protein: CASSILGITDGGYTF.

This sequence joins TRBV7-2 and TRBJ2-7; perhaps TRBD2 as D (6 bases). V lost 2 bases, J lost 2 bases, and 13 bases lay in between. Germline values: CDR1 SGHTA, CDR2 FQGNSA. The CDR3 has 15 amino acids. DNA for the CDR3: TGTGCCAGCAGCTTAATCGGGACTCGAGCCTACGAGCAGTACTTC. Protein sequence: CASSLIGTRAYEQYF.

The genes are TRBV27 and TRBJ2-3; D is ambiguous. V shed 0 bases and J shed 4 bases, with 8 bases lying between them. Germline V gives CDR1 MNHEY, CDR2 SMNVEV (reference sequence). The CDR3 covers 14 residues. CDR3 region: CASSLSTGPDTQYF. CDR3 in DNA: TGTGCCAGCAGTTTATCGACGGGTCCAGATACGCAGTATTTT.

This clone came up once. The chain joins TRBV9 to TRBJ1-2; D is undetermined. Trimming pared 10 bases from V and 6 bases from J, leaving 13 bases between. CDR1 and CDR2 from the germline V gene are SGDLS and YYNGEE. The length of the CDR3 is 11 residues. CDR3 sequence: CASTNLDGYTF. CDR3 DNA: TGTGCCTCAACGAACTTGGATGGCTACACCTTC.

The chain joins TRBV7-9 to TRBJ1-2; D unresolved. Germline V lookup: CDR1 SEHNR, CDR2 FQNEAQ (reference sequence). There are 13 residues in the CDR3. The germline V and J ends were trimmed by 6 bases and 6 bases, with 14 bases remaining between them. The CDR3 here is CASSVRERDGYTF. The DNA for the CDR3 is TGTGCCAGCAGTGTGCGGGAAAGGGATGGCTACACCTTC.

This chain joins TRBV2 and TRBJ2-7; 9 positions agree with TRBD1. Losses at the gene ends were 6 bases for V and 6 bases for J; bases not matched to a gene: 12. CDR1 is SNHLY, CDR2 FYNNEI, per germline. The CDR3 length is 15 residues. CDR3 residues: CASSPLGQGSAEQYF. The CDR3 nucleotides read TGTGCCAGCAGCCCACTCGGACAGGGGAGCGCCGAGCAGTACTTC.

The chain recombines TRBV27 with TRBJ1-1; D is possibly TRBD1 (6 bases). Germline values: CDR1 MNHEY, CDR2 SMNVEV (reference sequence). The length of the CDR3 is 13 residues. Trimming removed 8 bases at V and 5 bases at J, with 15 bases between. The CDR3 DNA follows: TGTGCCAGCCAGTGGGGGCCGGATACTGAAGCTTTCTTT. Amino acid sequence: CASQWGPDTEAFF.

The chain has TRBV6-5 and TRBJ2-4, with TRBD2 as a possible D gene (5 bases). Trimming removed 8 bases at V and 2 bases at J, with 13 bases between. The CDR3 sequence is 14 residues long. The germline V gene encodes CDR1 MNHEY and CDR2 SVGAGI. CDR3 amino acids: CASGQRITKNIQYF. The CDR3 nucleotides read TGTGCCAGCGGGCAGCGGATAACCAAAAACATTCAGTACTTC.

V gene TRBV27 combines with J gene TRBJ2-7; 9 nucleotides agree with TRBD1. Trimming removed 8 bases from V and 2 bases from J; junction bases left unmatched: 1. The germline CDR1 and CDR2 sequences are MNHEY and SMNVEV (reference sequence). CDR3 size: 12 residues. DNA for the CDR3: TGTGCCAGCGGGACAGGGCCCTACGAGCAGTACTTC. Its translation is CASGTGPYEQYF.

The rearrangement joins TRBV30 to TRBJ1-2; D is perhaps TRBD1 (5 bases). CDR3 length equals 11 residues. Germline CDR1 and CDR2: GTSNPN and SVGIG (reference sequence). The germline V and J ends were trimmed by 6 bases and 7 bases, with 12 bases remaining between them. The CDR3 coding sequence is TGTGCCTGTACCGGGGGTCGTGGCTACACCTTC. This sequence encodes CACTGGRGYTF.

The chain employs TRBV5-1 and TRBJ2-1; 8 nucleotides line up with TRBD2. The ends lost 2 bases at V and 7 bases at J; junction bases unmatched: 11. Germline V lookup: CDR1 SGHRS, CDR2 YFSETQ. The CDR3 covers 16 residues. CDR3 protein: CASSFIRTSMSNEQFF. CDR3 sequence (DNA): TGCGCCAGCAGCTTCATACGGACTAGCATGAGTAATGAGCAGTTCTTC.

This clone was seen only once. One end of the junction is discordant with germline, which a read error may explain. The rearrangement joins TRBV11-1 to TRBJ1-2; the D is unclear. This CDR3 is 12 amino acids long. Germline V gene lookup returns CDR1 SGHAT and CDR2 FQDESV (reference sequence). The CDR3 nucleotides are TGTGCCAGCAGCCCCGGGGTGCCTCGGACGAGTTTC. Its protein is CASSPGVPRTSF.

This chain links TRBV6-6 with TRBJ2-7; TRBD2 aligns across 10 bases. The CDR3 runs to 16 residues. J gave up 4 bases and V 6 bases, and 12 bases lay outside the gene matches. Germline V gene data show CDR1 as MNHNY and CDR2 as SVGAGI (reference sequence). CDR3 sequence (DNA): TGTGCCAGCAGAACTTCTAGCGGGAGAAAAACGTACGAGCAGTACTTC. Its translation: CASRTSSGRKTYEQYF.

CDR3 DNA sequence: TGTGCCAGCAGCGTAGGAGGTGGGAGGGCGTTCAATGAGCAGTTCTTC. Amino acids: CASSVGGGRAFNEQFF. The rearrangement uses TRBV9 and TRBJ2-1; 7 bases are shared with TRBD2. This CDR3 is built from 16 residues. Trimming took 0 bases from V and 6 from J; bases not matched to a gene: 9. Germline V gives CDR1 SGDLS, CDR2 YYNGEE. Drawing the rest from reference TRBV9 and TRBJ2-1, the complete variable domain is DSGVTQTPKHLITATGQRVTLRCSPRSGDLSVYWYQQSLDQGLQFLIQYYNGEERAKGNILERFSAQQFPDLHSELNLSSLELGDSALYFCASSVGGGRAFNEQFFGPGTRLTVL.

The rearrangement uses TRBV4-2 and TRBJ2-1; TRBD2 agrees at 8 bases. The CDR3 consists of 17 residues. V was clipped by 1 base and J by 7 bases; unmatched bases: 12. The germline CDR1 and CDR2 sequences are LGHNA and YNFKEQ. CDR3 nucleotides: TGTGCCAGCAGCCAAGGTCTCGGGGGGGGGCAGACGAATGAGCAGTTCTTC. This codes for CASSQGLGGGQTNEQFF.

This rearrangement joins TRBV6-6 to TRBJ2-7, with 7 bases matching TRBD2. V was pared by 3 bases and J by 3 bases, with 8 bases of the junction left unmatched. Germline V gene data show CDR1 as MNHNY and CDR2 as SVGAGI (reference sequence). The CDR3 is 15 amino acids. The chain's CDR3 is CASSYLASGFYEQYF. The CDR3 DNA reads TGTGCCAGCAGTTATCTGGCTAGCGGTTTCTACGAGCAGTACTTC.

The rearrangement joins TRBV4-3 to TRBJ2-7; TRBD2 aligns across 12 bases. The CDR3 is 16 residues long. The germline V gene has CDR1 LGHNA and CDR2 YSLEER. Trimming cost V 2 bases and J 4 bases; bases outside gene matches: 6. CDR3 DNA: TGCGCCAGCAGCCAAAATAGACTAGCGGGAGAATACGAGCAGTACTTC. It translates to CASSQNRLAGEYEQYF.

V is TRBV6-5 and J is TRBJ1-1; 8 positions match TRBD1. The germline CDR1 and CDR2 sequences are MNHEY and SVGAGI. Losses at the gene ends were 0 bases for V and 3 bases for J; bases not matched to a gene: 3. The length of the CDR3 is 15 residues. For the CDR3, the DNA is TGTGCCAGCAGTTACTCACAGGGGGGGGACACTGAAGCTTTCTTT. Protein product: CASSYSQGGDTEAFF.

The chain uses TRBV18 and TRBJ2-3; 11 bases are a match to TRBD1. Germline CDR1 and CDR2: KGHSH and LQKENI. Trimming at V came to 4 bases and at J to 0 bases, leaving 3 bases not matched to a gene. The CDR3 runs to 16 residues. The CDR3: CASSRTGGGSTDTQYF. In DNA form, the CDR3 reads TGTGCCAGCTCACGGACAGGGGGCGGGAGCACAGATACGCAGTATTTT.

This rearrangement joins TRBV10-3 to TRBJ2-7; D is unresolved. V was clipped by 10 bases and J by 1 base, with 17 bases between them. Germline V gene lookup returns CDR1 ENHRY and CDR2 SYGVKD. This CDR3 comprises 14 residues. The CDR3 is CATKSYGSSYEQYF. CDR3 DNA sequence: TGTGCCACCAAATCTTACGGGTCATCCTACGAGCAGTACTTC.

J is TRBJ2-2 and V is TRBV6-4, with TRBD2 identical over 7 bases. The CDR3 runs 14 residues. CDR1 and CDR2 (germline): MRHNA, SNTAGT. Germline trimming cut 8 bases from V and 5 bases from J; bases unmatched to any gene: 8. The CDR3 sequence is CASGERDWTGELFF. CDR3 in DNA: TGTGCCAGCGGCGAGCGGGATTGGACCGGGGAGCTGTTTTTT.

The rearrangement links TRBV7-9 to TRBJ1-5; D not certain. Trimming shortened V by 5 bases and J by 1 base, and 9 bases separated the two germline ends. The CDR3 loop spans 14 amino acids. CDR1 is SEHNR, CDR2 FQNEAQ, per germline (reference sequence). CDR3 protein: CASSRGGSNQPQHF. CDR3 coding DNA: TGTGCCAGCAGCCGGGGTGGGAGCAATCAGCCCCAGCATTTT.